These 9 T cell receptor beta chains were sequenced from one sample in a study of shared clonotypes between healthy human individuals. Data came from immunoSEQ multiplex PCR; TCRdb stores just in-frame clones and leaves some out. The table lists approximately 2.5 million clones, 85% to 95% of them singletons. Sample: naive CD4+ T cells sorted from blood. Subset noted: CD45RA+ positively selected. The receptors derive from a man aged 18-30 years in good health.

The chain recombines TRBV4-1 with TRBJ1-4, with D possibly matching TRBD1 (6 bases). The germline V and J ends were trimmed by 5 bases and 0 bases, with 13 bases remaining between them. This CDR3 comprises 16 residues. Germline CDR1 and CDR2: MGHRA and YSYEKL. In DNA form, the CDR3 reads TGCGCCAGCAGCTTTCAGGACAGCGCAACTAATGAAAAACTGTTTTTT. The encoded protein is CASSFQDSATNEKLFF.

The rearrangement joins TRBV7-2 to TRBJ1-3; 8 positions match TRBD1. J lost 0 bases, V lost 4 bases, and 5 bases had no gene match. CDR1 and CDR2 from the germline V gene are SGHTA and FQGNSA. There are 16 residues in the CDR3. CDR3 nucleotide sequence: TGTGCCAGCAGCTCGGGACAGGTCCTCTCTGGAAACACCATATATTTT. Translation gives CASSSGQVLSGNTIYF. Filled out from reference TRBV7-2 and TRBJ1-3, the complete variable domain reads GAGVSQSPSNKVTEKGKDVELRCDPISGHTALYWYRQSLGQGLEFLIYFQGNSAPDKSGLPSDRFSAERTGGSVSTLTIQRTQQEDSAVYLCASSSGQVLSGNTIYFGEGSWLTVV.

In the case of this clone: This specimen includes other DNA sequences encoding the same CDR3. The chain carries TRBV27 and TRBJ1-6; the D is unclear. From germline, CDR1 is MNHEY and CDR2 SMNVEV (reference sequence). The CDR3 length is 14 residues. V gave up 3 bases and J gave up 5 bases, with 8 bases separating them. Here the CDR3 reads CASSFGQNNSPLHF. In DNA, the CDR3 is TGTGCCAGCAGTTTTGGGCAGAATAATTCACCCCTCCACTTT.

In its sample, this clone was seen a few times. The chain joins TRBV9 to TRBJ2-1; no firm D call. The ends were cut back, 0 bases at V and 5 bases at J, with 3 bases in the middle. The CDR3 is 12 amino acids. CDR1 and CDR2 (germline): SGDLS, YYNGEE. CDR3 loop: CASSVVNNEQFF. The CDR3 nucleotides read TGTGCCAGCAGCGTAGTTAACAATGAGCAGTTCTTC.

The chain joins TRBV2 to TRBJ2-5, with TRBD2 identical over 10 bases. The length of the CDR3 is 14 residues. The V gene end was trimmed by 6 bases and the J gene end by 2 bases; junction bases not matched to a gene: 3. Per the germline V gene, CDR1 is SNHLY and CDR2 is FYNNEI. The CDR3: CASRGSGGQETQYF. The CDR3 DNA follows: TGTGCCAGCAGGGGTAGCGGGGGGCAAGAGACCCAGTACTTC.

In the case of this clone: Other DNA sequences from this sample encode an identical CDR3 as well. This CDR3 is CASSPRQYEQYF. The CDR3 bases are TGTGCCAGCTCACCACGGCAGTACGAGCAGTACTTC. This rearrangement joins TRBV18 to TRBJ2-7, with no clear D. This CDR3 is 12 amino acids long. Trimming removed 1 base at V and 4 bases at J, with 5 bases between. CDR1 is KGHSH and CDR2 is LQKENI in the germline V gene.

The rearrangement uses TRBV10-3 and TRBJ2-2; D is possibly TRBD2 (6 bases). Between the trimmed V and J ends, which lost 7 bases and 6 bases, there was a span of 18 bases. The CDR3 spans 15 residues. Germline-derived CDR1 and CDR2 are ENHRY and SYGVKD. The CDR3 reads CAINLKGSGSGELFF. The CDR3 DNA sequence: TGTGCCATCAATCTCAAGGGGAGCGGGTCCGGGGAGCTGTTTTTT.

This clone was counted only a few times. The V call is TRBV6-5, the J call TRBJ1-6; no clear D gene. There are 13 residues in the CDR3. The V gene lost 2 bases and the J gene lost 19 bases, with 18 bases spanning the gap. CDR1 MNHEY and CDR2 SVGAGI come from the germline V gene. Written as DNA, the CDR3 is TGTGCCAGCAGTTACGGCTCCGGGCAGGCCACGCACTTT. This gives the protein CASSYGSGQATHF.

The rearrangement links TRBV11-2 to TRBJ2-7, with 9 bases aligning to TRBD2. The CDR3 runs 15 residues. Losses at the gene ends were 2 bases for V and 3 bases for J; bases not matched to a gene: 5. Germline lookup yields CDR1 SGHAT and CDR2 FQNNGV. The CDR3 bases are TGTGCCAGCAGCTTAAGACTAGCGGACCGCTACGAGCAGTACTTC. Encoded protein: CASSLRLADRYEQYF.